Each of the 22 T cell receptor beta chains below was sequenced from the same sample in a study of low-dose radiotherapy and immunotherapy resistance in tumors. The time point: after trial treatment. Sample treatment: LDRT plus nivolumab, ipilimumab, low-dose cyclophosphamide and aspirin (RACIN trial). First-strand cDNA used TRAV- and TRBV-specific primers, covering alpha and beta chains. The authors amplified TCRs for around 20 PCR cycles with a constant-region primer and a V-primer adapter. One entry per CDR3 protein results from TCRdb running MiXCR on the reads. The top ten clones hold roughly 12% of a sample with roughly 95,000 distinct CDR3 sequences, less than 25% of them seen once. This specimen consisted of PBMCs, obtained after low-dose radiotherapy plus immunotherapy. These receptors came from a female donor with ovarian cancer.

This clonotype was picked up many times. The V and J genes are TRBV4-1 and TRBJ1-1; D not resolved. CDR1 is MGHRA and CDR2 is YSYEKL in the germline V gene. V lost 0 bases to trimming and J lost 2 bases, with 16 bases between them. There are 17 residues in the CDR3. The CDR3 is CASSQEEGLGKNTEAFF. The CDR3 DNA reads TGCGCCAGCAGCCAAGAGGAGGGATTGGGGAAAAACACTGAAGCTTTCTTT.

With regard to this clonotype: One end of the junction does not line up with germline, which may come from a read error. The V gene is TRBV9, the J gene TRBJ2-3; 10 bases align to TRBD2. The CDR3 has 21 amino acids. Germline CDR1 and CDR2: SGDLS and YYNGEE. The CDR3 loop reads CTSSVGLSLAGPWGYTDTQYF. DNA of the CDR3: TGTACCAGCAGCGTAGGTTTGTCACTAGCGGGACCCTGGGGGTACACAGATACGCAGTATTTT.

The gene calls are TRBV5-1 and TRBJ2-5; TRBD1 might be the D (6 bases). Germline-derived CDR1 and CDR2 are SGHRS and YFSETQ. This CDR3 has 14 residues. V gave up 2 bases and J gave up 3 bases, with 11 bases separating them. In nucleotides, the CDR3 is TGCGCCAGCAGCTTACAATCAGGGGAAGAGACCCAGTACTTC. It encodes CASSLQSGEETQYF.

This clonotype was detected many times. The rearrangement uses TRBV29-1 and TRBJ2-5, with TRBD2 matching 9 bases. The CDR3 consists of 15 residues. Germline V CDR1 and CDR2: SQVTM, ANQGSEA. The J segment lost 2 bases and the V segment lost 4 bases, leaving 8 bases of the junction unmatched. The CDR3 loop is CSVAETSGPQETQYF. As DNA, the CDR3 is TGCAGCGTTGCCGAGACTAGCGGACCTCAAGAGACCCAGTACTTC.

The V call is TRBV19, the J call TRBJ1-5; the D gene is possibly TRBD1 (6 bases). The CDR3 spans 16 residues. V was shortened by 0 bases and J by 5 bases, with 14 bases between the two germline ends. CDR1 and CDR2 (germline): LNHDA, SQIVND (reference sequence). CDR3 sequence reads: CASSIDRIPGDQPQHF. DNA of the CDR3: TGTGCCAGTAGTATAGACAGGATTCCAGGGGATCAGCCCCAGCATTTT.

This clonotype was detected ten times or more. The CDR3: CASSLELALQETQYF. The CDR3 nucleotides read TGTGCCAGCAGCTTAGAACTAGCTCTCCAAGAGACCCAGTACTTC. The J gene is TRBJ2-5, the V gene TRBV11-1; a possible D gene is TRBD2 (6 bases). The CDR3 has 15 amino acids. V gave up 1 base and J gave up 1 base, with 10 bases separating them. Germline V CDR1 and CDR2: SGHAT, FQDESV (reference sequence).

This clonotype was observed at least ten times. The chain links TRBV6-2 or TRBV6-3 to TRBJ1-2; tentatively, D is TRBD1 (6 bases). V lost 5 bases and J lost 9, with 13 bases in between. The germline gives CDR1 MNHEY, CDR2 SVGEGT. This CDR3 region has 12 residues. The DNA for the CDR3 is TGTGCCAGCAGTGAGGGGGAGAGGAGCTACACCTTC. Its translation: CASSEGERSYTF.

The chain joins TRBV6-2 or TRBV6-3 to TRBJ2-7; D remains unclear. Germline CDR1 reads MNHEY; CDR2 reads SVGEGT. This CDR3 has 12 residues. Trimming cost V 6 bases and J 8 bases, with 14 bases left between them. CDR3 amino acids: CASRASGRQQYF. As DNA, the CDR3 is TGTGCCAGCAGGGCATCCGGTCGTCAGCAGTACTTC.

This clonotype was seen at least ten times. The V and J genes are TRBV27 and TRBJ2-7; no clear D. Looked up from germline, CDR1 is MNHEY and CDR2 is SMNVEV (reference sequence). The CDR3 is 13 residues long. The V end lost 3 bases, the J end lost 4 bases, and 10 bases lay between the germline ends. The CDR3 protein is CASSFLSKYEQYF. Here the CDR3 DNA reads TGTGCCAGCAGTTTCCTATCCAAATACGAGCAGTACTTC.

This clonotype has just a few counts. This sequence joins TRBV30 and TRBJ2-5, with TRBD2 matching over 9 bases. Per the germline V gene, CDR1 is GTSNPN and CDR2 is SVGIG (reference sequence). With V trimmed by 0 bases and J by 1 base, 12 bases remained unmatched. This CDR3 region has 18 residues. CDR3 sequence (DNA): TGTGCCTGGAGTGTTCGGCTAGCGGGGCCTATTCCCCAAGAGACCCAGTACTTC. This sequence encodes CAWSVRLAGPIPQETQYF.

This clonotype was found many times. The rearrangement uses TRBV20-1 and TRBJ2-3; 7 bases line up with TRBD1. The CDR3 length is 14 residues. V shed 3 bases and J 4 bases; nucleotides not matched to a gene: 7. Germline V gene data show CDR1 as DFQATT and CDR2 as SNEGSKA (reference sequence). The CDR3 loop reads CSASRQGGPDTQYF. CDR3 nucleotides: TGCAGTGCTAGCAGGCAAGGGGGCCCAGATACGCAGTATTTT.

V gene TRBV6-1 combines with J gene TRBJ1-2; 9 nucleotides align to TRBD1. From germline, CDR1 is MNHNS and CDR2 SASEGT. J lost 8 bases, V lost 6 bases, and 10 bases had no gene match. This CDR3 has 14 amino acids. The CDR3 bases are TGTGCCAGCAGCGCGGGACAGGGTTTGTTGGGCTACACCTTC. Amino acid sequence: CASSAGQGLLGYTF.

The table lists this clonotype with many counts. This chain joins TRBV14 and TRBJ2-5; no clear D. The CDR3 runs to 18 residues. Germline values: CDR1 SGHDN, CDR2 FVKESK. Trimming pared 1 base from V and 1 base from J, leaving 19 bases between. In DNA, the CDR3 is TGTGCCAGCAGCCAAGGCCCCCTGAGAGCCTCGGGCCAAGAGACCCAGTACTTC. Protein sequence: CASSQGPLRASGQETQYF. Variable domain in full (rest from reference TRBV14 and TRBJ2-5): EAGVTQFPSHSVIEKGQTVTLRCDPISGHDNLYWYRRVMGKEIKFLLHFVKESKQDESGMPNNRFLAERTGGTYSTLKVQPAELEDSGVYFCASSQGPLRASGQETQYFGPGTRLLVL.

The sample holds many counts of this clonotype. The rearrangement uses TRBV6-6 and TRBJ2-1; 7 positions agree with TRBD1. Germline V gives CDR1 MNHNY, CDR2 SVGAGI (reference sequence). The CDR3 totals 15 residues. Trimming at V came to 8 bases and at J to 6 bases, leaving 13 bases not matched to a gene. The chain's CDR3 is CASCLGTALGNEQFF. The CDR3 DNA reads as TGTGCCAGCTGTCTAGGGACAGCACTGGGCAATGAGCAGTTCTTC.

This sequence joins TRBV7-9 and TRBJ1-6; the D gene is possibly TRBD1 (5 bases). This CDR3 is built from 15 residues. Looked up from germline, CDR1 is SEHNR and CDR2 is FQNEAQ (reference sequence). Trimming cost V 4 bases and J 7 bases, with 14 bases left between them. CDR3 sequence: CASSWGLGENSPLHF. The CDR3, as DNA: TGTGCCAGCAGCTGGGGTCTGGGGGAGAATTCACCCCTCCACTTT.

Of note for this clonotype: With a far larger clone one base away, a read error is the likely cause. CDR3 sequence reads: CANSYGSRGGYEQYF. CDR3 DNA: TGTGCCAACAGTTACGGAAGCAGGGGAGGCTACGAGCAGTACTTC. The chain carries TRBV6-8 and TRBJ2-7; TRBD1 or TRBD2 may be the D gene (6 bases each). The germline CDR1 and CDR2 sequences are MNHGY and SAAAGT. This CDR3 spans 15 amino acids.

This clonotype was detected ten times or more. CDR3 in amino acids: CASSASVMASGANVLTF. The CDR3 bases are TGTGCCAGCAGTGCCTCGGTAATGGCCTCTGGGGCCAACGTCCTGACTTTC. This chain joins TRBV6-2 or TRBV6-3 and TRBJ2-6; D is unclear. Germline CDR1 reads MNHEY; CDR2 reads SVGEGT. Trimming removed 5 bases at V and 0 bases at J, with 14 bases between. CDR3 length: 17 residues.

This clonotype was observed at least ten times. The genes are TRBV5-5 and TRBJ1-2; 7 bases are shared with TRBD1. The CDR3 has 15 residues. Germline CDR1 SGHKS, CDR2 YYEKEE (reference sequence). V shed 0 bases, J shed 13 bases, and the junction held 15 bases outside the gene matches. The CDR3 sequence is CASSLAKQGTPQLTF. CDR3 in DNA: TGTGCCAGCAGCTTGGCAAAACAGGGGACCCCGCAGCTCACCTTC.

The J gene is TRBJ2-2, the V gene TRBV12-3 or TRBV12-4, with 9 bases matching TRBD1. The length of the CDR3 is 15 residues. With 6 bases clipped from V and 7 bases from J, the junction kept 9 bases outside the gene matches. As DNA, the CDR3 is TGTGCCAGCAGGATTACAGGGGGCGCCGGCGGGGAGCTGTTTTTT. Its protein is CASRITGGAGGELFF.

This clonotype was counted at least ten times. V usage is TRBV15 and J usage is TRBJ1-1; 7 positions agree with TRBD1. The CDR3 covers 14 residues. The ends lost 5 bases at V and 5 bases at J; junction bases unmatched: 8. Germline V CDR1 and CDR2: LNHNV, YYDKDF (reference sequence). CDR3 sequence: CATSPRGLRTEAFF. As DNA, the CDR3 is TGTGCCACCAGCCCCAGGGGGTTGCGTACTGAAGCTTTCTTT.

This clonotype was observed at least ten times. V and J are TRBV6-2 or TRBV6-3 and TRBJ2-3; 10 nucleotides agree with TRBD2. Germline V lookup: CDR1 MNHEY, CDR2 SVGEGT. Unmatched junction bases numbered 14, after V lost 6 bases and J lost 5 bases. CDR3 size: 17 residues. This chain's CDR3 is CASRDSSGSVSGDTQYF. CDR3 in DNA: TGTGCCAGCAGGGACTCTAGCGGGAGCGTGAGTGGAGATACGCAGTATTTT.

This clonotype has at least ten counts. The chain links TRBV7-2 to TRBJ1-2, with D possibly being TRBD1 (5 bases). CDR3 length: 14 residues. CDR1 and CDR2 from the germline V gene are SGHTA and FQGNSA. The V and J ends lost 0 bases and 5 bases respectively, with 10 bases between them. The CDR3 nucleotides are TGTGCCAGCAGCTTAGCTCCAGGGCAATATGGCTACACCTTC. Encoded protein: CASSLAPGQYGYTF.